Given below is one T cell receptor (beta chain) in context. What it recognizes is unknown. About 200 ng DNA, tens of thousands of T cell genomes, went into each sorted-subset replicate PCR. How the authors handled the data: ImmunoSEQ yielded junction-only sequences lacking quality scores, so filtering differed. The protocol was immunoSEQ multiplex PCR, while the TCRdb copy is restricted to in-frame clones and leaves out a portion. The D gene and trimming were derived from the DNA, and the V and J assignments and clone size from that table. Of roughly 700,000 clones detected, around 67% appear once; the ten largest clones hold approximately 1.6%. This CDR3 is built from 12 residues. V was clipped by 5 bases and J by 4 bases, with 8 bases between them. Germline V gene lookup returns CDR1 SEHNR and CDR2 FQNEAQ (reference sequence). These data originate in a study of shared clonotypes between healthy human individuals. General study findings and limits: In several donors, 4.5% to 5.5% of naive CD4 clonotypes appeared in common.

This chain connects TRBV7-9 to TRBJ1-2; D might be TRBD1 (5 bases). Material: memory CD4+ T cells sorted from blood. Subset reported: CD45RA-negative fraction. The sequence came from a woman aged 25 to 45 in good health. This CDR3 is CASSQGVYGYTF. For the CDR3, the DNA is TGTGCCAGCAGCCAGGGTGTCTATGGCTACACCTTC. The complete variable domain, with remaining parts taken from reference TRBV7-9 and TRBJ1-2, reads DTGVSQNPRHKITKRGQNVTFRCDPISEHNRLYWYRQTLGQGPEFLTYFQNEAQLEKSRLLSDRFSAERPKGSFSTLEIQRTEQGDSAMYLCASSQGVYGYTFGSGTRLTVV.